Following are 12 T cell receptor beta chains from one sample sequenced in a study of blood T cells in healthy people across ages. Primed by a sample-barcoded 5' primer and a J-beta primer mix, a second PCR proceeded for 7 to 11 cycles. From the 5' RACE reads, TCRdb called clonotypes with MiXCR, one entry per CDR3 protein. The top ten hold roughly 3.7% of the sample, which has some 1.5 million distinct CDR3 sequences, roughly 43% seen once. Sequencing was carried out using blood. The source is a woman aged 18-29 years in good health.

The table lists this clonotype with a few counts. The chain links TRBV5-6 to TRBJ1-2, with D possibly matching TRBD1 (5 bases). CDR1 and CDR2 (germline): SGHDT, YYEEEE. This CDR3 is 14 amino acids long. Trimming removed 0 bases from V and 4 bases from J, with 10 bases in between. CDR3 loop: CASSLVVGPYGYTF. Written as DNA, the CDR3 is TGTGCCAGCAGCTTGGTGGTGGGACCCTATGGCTACACCTTC.

The V call is TRBV29-1, the J call TRBJ1-1; D unclear. The V end was cut by 4 bases, the J end by 3 bases, with 9 bases between. The CDR3 runs 12 residues. The germline gives CDR1 SQVTM, CDR2 ANQGSEA. The chain's CDR3 is CSVGYHYTEAFF. In nucleotides, the CDR3 is TGCAGCGTTGGGTATCATTACACTGAAGCTTTCTTT.

This clonotype turned up a few times. This sequence joins TRBV9 and TRBJ2-2; D might be TRBD1 (6 bases). Trimming took 5 bases from V and 1 from J, leaving 9 bases between them. The germline V gene encodes CDR1 SGDLS and CDR2 YYNGEE. This CDR3 region has 14 residues. CDR3 bases: TGTGCCAGCAGGACAGGTCAGAACACCGGGGAGCTGTTTTTT. Its translation: CASRTGQNTGELFF. Full variable domain (remainder filled in from reference TRBV9 and TRBJ2-2): DSGVTQTPKHLITATGQRVTLRCSPRSGDLSVYWYQQSLDQGLQFLIQYYNGEERAKGNILERFSAQQFPDLHSELNLSSLELGDSALYFCASRTGQNTGELFFGEGSRLTVL.

Notes on this clonotype: This may come from a read error, since a much larger clone is one base off. The V and J genes are TRBV20-1 and TRBJ2-5, with D maybe TRBD2 (7 bases). The germline gives CDR1 DFQATT, CDR2 SNEGSKA (reference sequence). The CDR3 is 15 amino acids. Trimming shortened V by 6 bases and J by 11 bases, and 28 bases separated the two germline ends. Written as DNA, the CDR3 is TGCAGTGCCCCCTGGGGGGGCAACCTACACAATGAGCAGTACTTC. This sequence encodes CSAPWGGNLHNEQYF.

In this sample, this clonotype turned up once. V gene TRBV2 combines with J gene TRBJ2-1, with 9 bases identical to TRBD2. V was clipped by 6 bases and J by 9 bases; unmatched bases: 12. The CDR3 has 15 residues. Germline V lookup: CDR1 SNHLY, CDR2 FYNNEI. CDR3 sequence reads: CASSADVGGRGEQFF. The CDR3 DNA reads TGTGCCAGCAGCGCCGACGTCGGCGGGAGGGGTGAGCAGTTCTTC.

This clonotype came up a few times. J is TRBJ1-2 and V is TRBV6-1; D not certain. Trimming pared 1 base from V and 3 bases from J, leaving 9 bases between. This CDR3 region has 14 residues. Germline-derived CDR1 and CDR2 are MNHNS and SASEGT. CDR3 nucleotide sequence: TGTGCCAGCAGTGAAGGAGTGGAATACTATGGCTACACCTTC. This gives the protein CASSEGVEYYGYTF.

The J gene is TRBJ2-7, the V gene TRBV7-9; D possibly uses TRBD1 or TRBD2 (5 bases each). The CDR3 loop spans 14 amino acids. The ends were cut back, 6 bases at V and 4 bases at J, with 16 bases in the middle. CDR1 is SEHNR, CDR2 FQNEAQ, per germline (reference sequence). The CDR3 spells CASRHGTEAYEQYF. In DNA, the CDR3 is TGTGCCAGCAGACACGGGACGGAAGCATACGAGCAGTACTTC.

As regards this clonotype: One end of the junction is discordant with germline, which a read error may explain. J is TRBJ1-2 and V is TRBV12-3 or TRBV12-4; 9 nucleotides line up with TRBD1. The CDR3 is 15 residues long. CDR3 DNA sequence: TGTGCCACCAGTTTAAGTGCGGACAGGGGAGATGGCTACACCTTC. Encoded protein: CATSLSADRGDGYTF.

The table lists this clonotype with a few counts. The gene calls are TRBV20-1 and TRBJ2-2, with TRBD2 matching 10 bases. After removal of 6 bases from V and 2 bases from J, the junction contained 9 bases not matched to a gene. In germline, CDR1 is DFQATT, CDR2 SNEGSKA (reference sequence). There are 16 residues in the CDR3. The CDR3 DNA is TGCAGTGCCCTATCCGGGACTAGCGAAAACACCGGGGAGCTGTTTTTT. Amino acids: CSALSGTSENTGELFF.

This clonotype was detected a few times. The CDR3 bases are TGCAGTGCTAGAGATCGTAGGACACAGGGCAATTCACCCCTCCACTTT. Its translation is CSARDRRTQGNSPLHF. The chain has TRBV20-1 and TRBJ1-6; D is possibly TRBD1 (6 bases). The CDR3 is made up of 16 amino acids. The germline V and J ends were trimmed by 0 bases and 7 bases, with 16 bases remaining between them. In germline, CDR1 is DFQATT, CDR2 SNEGSKA (reference sequence).

V and J are TRBV6-2 or TRBV6-3 and TRBJ2-7, with 7 bases matching TRBD1. V shed 5 bases and J 3 bases; nucleotides not matched to a gene: 7. CDR1 is MNHEY and CDR2 is SVGEGT in the germline V gene. CDR3 length: 14 residues. The CDR3 DNA sequence: TGTGCCAGCAGTCCGCAGACAGGGTACTACGAGCAGTACTTC. It yields the protein CASSPQTGYYEQYF.

The V gene is TRBV18, the J gene TRBJ2-5, with D unresolved. The CDR3 consists of 13 residues. Germline values: CDR1 KGHSH, CDR2 LQKENI. Trimming cost V 1 base and J 5 bases, with 8 bases left between them. CDR3 sequence reads: CASSPHSRETQYF. The CDR3 DNA reads as TGTGCCAGCTCACCACATTCGAGGGAGACCCAGTACTTC.